Here is one T cell receptor beta chain with its context. With 9 bases removed from V and 0 bases from J, the gap between germline ends came to 14 bases. Germline V gene data show CDR1 as LNHDA and CDR2 as SQIVND (reference sequence). The CDR3 totals 14 residues. This sample is part of a study of blood T cell repertoires in COVID-19. The overall study: The analysed material was cDNA or gDNA that came from T cells, B-cell-depleted T cells, or PBMCs.

The assay was immunoSEQ multiplex PCR, and TCRdb's table has in-frame clones only and misses some. This sample has under 350,000 clones, with around 85% found just once. The specimen sequenced was PBMCs or T cells enriched from blood (not recorded which). This receptor was taken from a woman aged 35 to 49 with acute COVID-19. The V call is TRBV19, the J call TRBJ1-2, with a tentative D call TRBD1 (5 bases). CDR3 nucleotides: TGTGCCAGCCAAAGAGCGGGGGCTAACTATGGCTACACCTTC. Translation: CASQRAGANYGYTF.